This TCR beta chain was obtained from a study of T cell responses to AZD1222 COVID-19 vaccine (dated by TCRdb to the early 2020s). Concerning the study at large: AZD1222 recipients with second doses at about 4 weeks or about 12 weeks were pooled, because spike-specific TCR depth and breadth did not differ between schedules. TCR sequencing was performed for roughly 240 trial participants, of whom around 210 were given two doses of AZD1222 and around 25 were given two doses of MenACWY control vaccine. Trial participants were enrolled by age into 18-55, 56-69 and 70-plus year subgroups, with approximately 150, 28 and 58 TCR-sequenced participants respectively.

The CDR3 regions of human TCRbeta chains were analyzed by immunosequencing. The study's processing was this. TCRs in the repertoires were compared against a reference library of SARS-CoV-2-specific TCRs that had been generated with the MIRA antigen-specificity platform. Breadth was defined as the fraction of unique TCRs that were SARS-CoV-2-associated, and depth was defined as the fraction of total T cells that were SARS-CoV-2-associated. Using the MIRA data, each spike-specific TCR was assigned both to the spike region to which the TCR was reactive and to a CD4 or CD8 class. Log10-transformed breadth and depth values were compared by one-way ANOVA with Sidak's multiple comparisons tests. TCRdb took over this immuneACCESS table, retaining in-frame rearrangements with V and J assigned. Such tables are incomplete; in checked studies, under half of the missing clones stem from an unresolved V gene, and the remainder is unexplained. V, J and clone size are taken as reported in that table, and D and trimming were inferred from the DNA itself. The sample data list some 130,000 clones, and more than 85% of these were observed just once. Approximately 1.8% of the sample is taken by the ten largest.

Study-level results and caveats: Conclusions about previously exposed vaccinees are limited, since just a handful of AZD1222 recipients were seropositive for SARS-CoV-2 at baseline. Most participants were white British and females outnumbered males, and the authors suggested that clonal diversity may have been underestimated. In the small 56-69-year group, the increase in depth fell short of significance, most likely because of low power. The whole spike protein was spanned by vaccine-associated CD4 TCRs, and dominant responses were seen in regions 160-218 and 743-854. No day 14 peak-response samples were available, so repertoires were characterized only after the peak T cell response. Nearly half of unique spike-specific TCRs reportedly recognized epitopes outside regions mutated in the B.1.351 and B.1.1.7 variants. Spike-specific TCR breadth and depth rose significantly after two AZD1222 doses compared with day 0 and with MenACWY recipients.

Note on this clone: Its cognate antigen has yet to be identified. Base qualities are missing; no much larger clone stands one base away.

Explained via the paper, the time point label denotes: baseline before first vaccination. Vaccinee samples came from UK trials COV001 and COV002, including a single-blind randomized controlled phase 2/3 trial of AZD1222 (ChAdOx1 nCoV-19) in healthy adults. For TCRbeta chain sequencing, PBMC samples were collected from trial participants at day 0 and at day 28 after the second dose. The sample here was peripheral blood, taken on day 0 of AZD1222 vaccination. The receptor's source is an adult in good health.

The CDR3 is CASNQPGQGPDTQYF. The sequence in DNA is TGTGCCAGCAACCAACCGGGACAGGGGCCAGATACGCAGTATTTT. The V gene is TRBV6-5 and the J gene is TRBJ2-3; the central 10 bases match TRBD1. Per the germline V gene, MNHEY is the CDR1 and SVGAGI is the CDR2. From the cysteine through the phenylalanine, the CDR3 covers 15 amino acids. Solely the CDR3 DNA is kept, with 45 bases framed from the first base. From V the trimming removes 7 bases and from J it removes 4 bases, while the gene matches leave 8 bases of the junction unaccounted for.